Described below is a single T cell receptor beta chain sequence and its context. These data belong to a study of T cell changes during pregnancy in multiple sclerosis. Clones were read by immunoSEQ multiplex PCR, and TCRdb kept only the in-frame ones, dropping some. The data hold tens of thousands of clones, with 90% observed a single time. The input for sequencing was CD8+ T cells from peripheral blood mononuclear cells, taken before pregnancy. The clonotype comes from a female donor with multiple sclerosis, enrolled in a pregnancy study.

The CDR3 sequence is CASSSALAGVQETQYF. The CDR3 DNA is TGTGCCAGCAGTTCCGCACTAGCGGGAGTCCAAGAGACCCAGTACTTC. This chain connects TRBV27 to TRBJ2-5; 11 positions agree with TRBD2. V trimming: 4 bases; J trimming: 1 base; junction bases outside the gene matches: 5. The CDR3 runs to 16 residues. Germline CDR1 is MNHEY and CDR2 is SMNVEV (reference sequence).